A selection of T cell receptor beta chains follows, all from one sample in a study of blood T cells in healthy people across ages. TCRdb reprocessed the 5' RACE reads via MiXCR and lists one record per CDR3 protein. The sample lists about a million distinct CDR3 sequences, around two fifths seen once, with over 10% in the top ten. Sequenced: blood. All receptors come from a man aged 18 to 29 in good health. CDR3s leave out the opening cysteine and the closing phenylalanine or tryptophan.

v_gene	j_gene	len	CDR3aa
TRBV28	TRBJ2-7	9	ASTADYEQY
TRBV10-3	TRBJ1-1	13	AISESQGGRPEAF
TRBV6-5	TRBJ1-2	11	ASSYDTLVGYT
TRBV5-1	TRBJ2-3	15	ASSLHRELAVVDTQY
TRBV6-5	TRBJ1-2	11	ASRPGQYHGYT
TRBV20-1	TRBJ1-2	11	SALRDDHYGYT
TRBV14	TRBJ2-5	15	ASSHMEFWQAQETQY
TRBV14	TRBJ2-1	12	ASSRGLSYNEQF
TRBV20-1	TRBJ2-3	11	SVSPTGDYTQY
TRBV10-3	TRBJ2-7	13	AIMESAGQAYEQY
TRBV5-1	TRBJ2-1	12	ASSRTGSSYEQF
TRBV19	TRBJ2-5	13	ASRDTRASIGTQY
TRBV18	TRBJ2-7	12	ASSPGQDSYEQY
TRBV7-2	TRBJ2-7	11	ASSLTTAREQY
TRBV12-3/TRBV12-4	TRBJ2-2	13	ASSSNTGGAGELF
TRBV12-3/TRBV12-4	TRBJ2-5	11	ASSSGPWETQY
TRBV4-2	TRBJ1-2	14	ASSQDPLQGAYGYT
TRBV15	TRBJ1-3	13	ATSRGTNSGNTIY
TRBV9	TRBJ2-5	12	ASSVSGFQETQY
TRBV6-2/TRBV6-3	TRBJ1-1	11	ATTEYMNTEAF
TRBV6-2/TRBV6-3	TRBJ1-1	14	ASSPGTGFLGTEAF
TRBV6-5	TRBJ2-7	13	ASSYSMLGSYEQY
TRBV4-2	TRBJ1-4	12	ASSQALTNEKLF
TRBV6-6	TRBJ1-1	13	ASSYLGTLNTEAF
TRBV4-2	TRBJ2-5	13	ASSQDLVRPETQY
TRBV20-1	TRBJ1-2	15	SARDTGSPAPNYGYT
TRBV20-1	TRBJ1-1	11	SASRTGWTEAF
TRBV12-3/TRBV12-4	TRBJ1-5	11	ADSLGGNQPQH
TRBV12-3/TRBV12-4	TRBJ1-1	9	ASRTPTEAF
TRBV7-2	TRBJ1-1	12	ASSTKPGSTEAF
TRBV7-8	TRBJ2-7	13	ASSNLAGEGNEQY
TRBV3-1	TRBJ2-7	12	ASSQDSIGWGQY
TRBV5-6	TRBJ2-1	13	ASSLVQLNYNEQF
TRBV7-9	TRBJ2-1	14	ASSLVGTGPDNEQF
TRBV20-1	TRBJ1-1	13	SAPTGWVQDTEAF
TRBV21-1	TRBJ1-2	14	ASSKSGGSPAYGYT
TRBV10-3	TRBJ2-7	15	AISTRTSGGDYNEQY
TRBV6-2/TRBV6-3	NA	13	AVRNPRRAQETQY
TRBV9	TRBJ1-1	13	ASSVVARQDPEAF
TRBV7-2	TRBJ1-1	13	ASSLSGASNTEAF
TRBV5-1	TRBJ2-4	18	ASSYGDRGRVERIKNIQY
TRBV4-3	TRBJ2-7	12	ASSQESQGGEQY
TRBV7-2	TRBJ1-2	12	ASSFMDTSHGYT
TRBV30	TRBJ1-6	11	AWSRSPMTPLH
TRBV14	TRBJ2-7	13	ASSLQGVPSYEQY
TRBV7-9	TRBJ2-1	13	ASSLGQPGVNEQF
TRBV7-8	TRBJ2-3	17	ASSLRTGPAGQVGDTQY
TRBV6-4	TRBJ2-3	14	ASSDSVTGGADTQY